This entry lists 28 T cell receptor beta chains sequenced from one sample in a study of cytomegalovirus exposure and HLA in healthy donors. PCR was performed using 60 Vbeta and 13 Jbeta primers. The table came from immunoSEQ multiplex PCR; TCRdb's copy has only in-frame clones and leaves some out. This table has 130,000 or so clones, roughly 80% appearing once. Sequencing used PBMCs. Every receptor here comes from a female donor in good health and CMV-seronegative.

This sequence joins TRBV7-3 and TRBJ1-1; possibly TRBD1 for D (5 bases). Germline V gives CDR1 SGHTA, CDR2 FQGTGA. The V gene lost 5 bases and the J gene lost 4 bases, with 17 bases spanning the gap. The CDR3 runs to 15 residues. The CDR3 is CASSIGGGLGTEAFF. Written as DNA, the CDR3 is TGTGCCAGCAGCATAGGCGGGGGTTTGGGCACTGAAGCTTTCTTT.

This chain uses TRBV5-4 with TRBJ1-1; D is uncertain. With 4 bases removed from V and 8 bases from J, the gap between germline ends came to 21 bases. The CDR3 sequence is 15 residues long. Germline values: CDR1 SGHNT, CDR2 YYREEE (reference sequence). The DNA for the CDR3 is TGTGCCAGCAGCCTAAAGAGGGAAAATTGGTGCGAAGCTTTCTTT. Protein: CASSLKRENWCEAFF.

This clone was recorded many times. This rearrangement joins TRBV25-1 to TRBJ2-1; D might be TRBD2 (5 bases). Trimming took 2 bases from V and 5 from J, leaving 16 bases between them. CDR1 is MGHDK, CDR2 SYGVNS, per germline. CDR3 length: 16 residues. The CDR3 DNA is TGTGCCAGCAGTGAACCAAAAATCACCGGGGACAATGAGCAGTTCTTC. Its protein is CASSEPKITGDNEQFF.

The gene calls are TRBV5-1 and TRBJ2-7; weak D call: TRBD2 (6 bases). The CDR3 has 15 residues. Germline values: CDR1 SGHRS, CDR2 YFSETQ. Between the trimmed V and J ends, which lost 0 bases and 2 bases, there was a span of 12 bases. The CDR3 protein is CASSLEAGSPYEQYF. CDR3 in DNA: TGCGCCAGCAGCTTGGAGGCGGGGAGCCCCTACGAGCAGTACTTC.

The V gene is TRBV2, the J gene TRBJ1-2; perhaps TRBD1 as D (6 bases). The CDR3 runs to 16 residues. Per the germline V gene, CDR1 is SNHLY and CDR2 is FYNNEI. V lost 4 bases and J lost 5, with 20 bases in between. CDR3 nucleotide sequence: TGTGCCAGCAGTGCTGCGGCAGGGGCGTTCTCTTATGGCTACACCTTC. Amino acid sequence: CASSAAAGAFSYGYTF.

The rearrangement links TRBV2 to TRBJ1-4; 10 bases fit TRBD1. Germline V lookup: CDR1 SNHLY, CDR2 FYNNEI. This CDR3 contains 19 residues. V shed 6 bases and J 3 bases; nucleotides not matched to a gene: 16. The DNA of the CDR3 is TGTGCCAGCAGGATACCGGGACAGGGGATAGAAAGGGCTAATGAAAAACTGTTTTTT. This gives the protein CASRIPGQGIERANEKLFF.

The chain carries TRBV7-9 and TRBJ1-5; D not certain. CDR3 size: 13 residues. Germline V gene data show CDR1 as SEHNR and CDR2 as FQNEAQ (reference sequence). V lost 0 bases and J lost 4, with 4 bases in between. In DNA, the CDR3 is TGTGCCAGCAGCTTAGCGGCAAATCAGCCCCAGCATTTT. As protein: CASSLAANQPQHF.

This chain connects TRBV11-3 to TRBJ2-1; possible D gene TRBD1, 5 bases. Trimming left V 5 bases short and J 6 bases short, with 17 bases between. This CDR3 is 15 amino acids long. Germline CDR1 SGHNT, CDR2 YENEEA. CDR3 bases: TGTGCCAGCAGCCCGTCGCAGGGCCCTCTCAATGAGCAGTTCTTC. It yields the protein CASSPSQGPLNEQFF. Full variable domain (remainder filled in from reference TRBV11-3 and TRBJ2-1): EAGVVQSPRYKIIEKKQPVAFWCNPISGHNTLYWYLQNLGQGPELLIRYENEEAVDDSQLPKDRFSAERLKGVDSTLKIQPAELGDSAVYLCASSPSQGPLNEQFFGPGTRLTVL.

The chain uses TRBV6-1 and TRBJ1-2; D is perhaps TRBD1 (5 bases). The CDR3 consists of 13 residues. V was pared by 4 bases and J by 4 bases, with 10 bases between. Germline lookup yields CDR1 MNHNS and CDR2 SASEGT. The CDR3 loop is CASSVGRAYGYTF. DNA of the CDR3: TGTGCCAGCAGTGTGGGGCGCGCCTATGGCTACACCTTC.

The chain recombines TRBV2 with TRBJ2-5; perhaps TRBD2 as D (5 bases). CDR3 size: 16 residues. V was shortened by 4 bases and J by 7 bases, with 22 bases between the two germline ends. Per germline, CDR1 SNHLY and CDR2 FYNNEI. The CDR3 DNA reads TGTGCCAGCAGTGGAGAGCGCGGGCCCCGCCCGGGGACCCAGTACTTC. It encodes CASSGERGPRPGTQYF.

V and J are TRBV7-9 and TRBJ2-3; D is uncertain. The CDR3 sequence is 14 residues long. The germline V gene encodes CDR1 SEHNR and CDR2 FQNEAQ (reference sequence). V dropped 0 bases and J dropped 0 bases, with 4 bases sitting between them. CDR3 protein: CASSLASSTDTQYF. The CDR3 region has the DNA TGTGCCAGCAGCTTAGCCAGTAGCACAGATACGCAGTATTTT. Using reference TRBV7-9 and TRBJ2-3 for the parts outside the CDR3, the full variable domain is DTGVSQNPRHKITKRGQNVTFRCDPISEHNRLYWYRQTLGQGPEFLTYFQNEAQLEKSRLLSDRFSAERPKGSFSTLEIQRTEQGDSAMYLCASSLASSTDTQYFGPGTRLTVL.

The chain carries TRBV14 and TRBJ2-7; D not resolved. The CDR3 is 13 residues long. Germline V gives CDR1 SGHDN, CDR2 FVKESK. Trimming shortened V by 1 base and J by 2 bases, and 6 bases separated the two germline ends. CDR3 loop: CASSQGAAYEQYF. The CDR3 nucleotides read TGTGCCAGCAGCCAAGGTGCAGCCTACGAGCAGTACTTC.

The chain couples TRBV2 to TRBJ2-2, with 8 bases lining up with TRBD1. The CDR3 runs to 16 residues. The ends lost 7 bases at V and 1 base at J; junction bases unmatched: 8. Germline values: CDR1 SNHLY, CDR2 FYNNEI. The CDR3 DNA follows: TGTGCCAGCATCCCGCCCGGGACAGGGAACACCGGGGAGCTGTTTTTT. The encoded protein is CASIPPGTGNTGELFF.

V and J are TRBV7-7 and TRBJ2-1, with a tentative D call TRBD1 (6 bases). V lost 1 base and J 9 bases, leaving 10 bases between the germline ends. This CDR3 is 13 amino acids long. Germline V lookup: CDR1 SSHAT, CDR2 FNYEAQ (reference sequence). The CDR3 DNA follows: TGTGCCAGCAGCTTAGGTGGGGGCGGTGAGCAGTTCTTC. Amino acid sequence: CASSLGGGGEQFF.

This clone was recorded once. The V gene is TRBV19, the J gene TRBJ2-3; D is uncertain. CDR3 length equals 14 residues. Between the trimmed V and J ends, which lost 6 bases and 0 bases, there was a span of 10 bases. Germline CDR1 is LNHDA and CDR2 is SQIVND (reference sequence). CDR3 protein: CASSISSSTDTQYF. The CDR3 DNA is TGTGCCAGTAGCATATCCTCTAGCACAGATACGCAGTATTTT.

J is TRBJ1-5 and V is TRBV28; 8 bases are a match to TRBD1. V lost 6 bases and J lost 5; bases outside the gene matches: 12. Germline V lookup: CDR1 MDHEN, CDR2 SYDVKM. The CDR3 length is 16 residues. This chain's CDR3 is CASRGPGGSVHQPQHF. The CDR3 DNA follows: TGTGCCAGCAGAGGGCCAGGGGGCTCTGTTCATCAGCCCCAGCATTTT. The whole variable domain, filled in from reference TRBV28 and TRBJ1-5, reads DVKVTQSSRYLVKRTGEKVFLECVQDMDHENMFWYRQDPGLGLRLIYFSYDVKMKEKGDIPEGYSVSREKKERFSLILESASTNQTSMYLCASRGPGGSVHQPQHFGDGTRLSIL.

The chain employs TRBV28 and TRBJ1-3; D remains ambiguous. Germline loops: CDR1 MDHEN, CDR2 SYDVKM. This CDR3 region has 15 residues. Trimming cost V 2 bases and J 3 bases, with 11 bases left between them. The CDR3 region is CASSLVRAGGNTIYF. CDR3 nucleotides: TGTGCCAGCAGTTTAGTGAGGGCCGGTGGAAACACCATATATTTT. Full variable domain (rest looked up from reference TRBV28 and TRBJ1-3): DVKVTQSSRYLVKRTGEKVFLECVQDMDHENMFWYRQDPGLGLRLIYFSYDVKMKEKGDIPEGYSVSREKKERFSLILESASTNQTSMYLCASSLVRAGGNTIYFGEGSWLTVV.

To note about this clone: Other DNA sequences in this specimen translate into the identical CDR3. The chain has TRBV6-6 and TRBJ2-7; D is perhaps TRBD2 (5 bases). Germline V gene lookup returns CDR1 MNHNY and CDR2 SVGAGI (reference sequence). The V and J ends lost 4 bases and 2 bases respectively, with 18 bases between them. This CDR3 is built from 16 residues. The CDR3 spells CASSFLGLEATYEQYF. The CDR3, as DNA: TGTGCCAGCAGTTTCTTAGGGTTGGAGGCTACCTACGAGCAGTACTTC.

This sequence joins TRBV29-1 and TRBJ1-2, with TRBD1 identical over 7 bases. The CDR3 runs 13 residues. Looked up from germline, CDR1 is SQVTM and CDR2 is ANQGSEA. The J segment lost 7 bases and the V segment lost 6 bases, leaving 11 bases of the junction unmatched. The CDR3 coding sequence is TGCAGCGTAACCTCTTCGACAGGGTCTGGCTACACCTTC. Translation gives CSVTSSTGSGYTF.

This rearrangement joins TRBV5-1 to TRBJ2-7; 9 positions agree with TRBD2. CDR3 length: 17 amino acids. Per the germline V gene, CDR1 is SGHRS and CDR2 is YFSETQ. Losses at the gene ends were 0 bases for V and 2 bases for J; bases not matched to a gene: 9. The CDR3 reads CASSLASSGVQPYEQYF. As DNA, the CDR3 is TGCGCCAGCAGCTTGGCGTCTAGCGGGGTGCAACCCTACGAGCAGTACTTC.

The CDR3 loop reads CASSERAGVLEQYF. In DNA form, the CDR3 reads TGTGCCAGCAGTGAACGGGCAGGGGTTCTCGAGCAGTACTTC. The rearrangement links TRBV6-1 to TRBJ2-7, with D possibly being TRBD1 (6 bases). CDR3 length equals 14 residues. Per germline, CDR1 MNHNS and CDR2 SASEGT. Trimming stripped 2 bases from V and 6 bases from J, with 14 bases between.

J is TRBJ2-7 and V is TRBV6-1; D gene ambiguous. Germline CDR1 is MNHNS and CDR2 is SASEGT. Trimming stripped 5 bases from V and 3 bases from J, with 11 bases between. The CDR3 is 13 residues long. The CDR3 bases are TGTGCCAGCAGTTTGTCCCCTCGCTACGAGCAGTACTTC. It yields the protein CASSLSPRYEQYF.

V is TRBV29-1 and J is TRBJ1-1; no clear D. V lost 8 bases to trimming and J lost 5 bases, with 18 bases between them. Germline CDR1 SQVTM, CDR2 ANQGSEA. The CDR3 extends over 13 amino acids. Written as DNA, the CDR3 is TGCAGCTTCTCACCGGGCTCGGGGACTGAAGCTTTCTTT. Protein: CSFSPGSGTEAFF. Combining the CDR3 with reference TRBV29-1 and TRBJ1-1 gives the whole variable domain SAVISQKPSRDICQRGTSLTIQCQVDSQVTMMFWYRQQPGQSLTLIATANQGSEATYESGFVIDKFPISRPNLTFSTLTVSNMSPEDSSIYLCSFSPGSGTEAFFGQGTRLTVV.

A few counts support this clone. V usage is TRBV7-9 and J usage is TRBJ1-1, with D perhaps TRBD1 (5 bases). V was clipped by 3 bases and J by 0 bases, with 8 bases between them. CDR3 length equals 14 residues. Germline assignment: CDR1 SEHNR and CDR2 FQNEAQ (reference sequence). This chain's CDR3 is CASSFDSMNTEAFF. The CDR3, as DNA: TGTGCCAGCAGCTTCGACAGCATGAACACTGAAGCTTTCTTT.

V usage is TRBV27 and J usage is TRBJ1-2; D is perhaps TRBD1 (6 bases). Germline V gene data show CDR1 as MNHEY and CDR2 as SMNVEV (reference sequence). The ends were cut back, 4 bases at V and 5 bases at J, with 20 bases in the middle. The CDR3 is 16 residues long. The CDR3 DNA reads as TGTGCCAGCAGTTCTCACCAGGGGCTGAACTCGTATGGCTACACCTTC. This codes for CASSSHQGLNSYGYTF.

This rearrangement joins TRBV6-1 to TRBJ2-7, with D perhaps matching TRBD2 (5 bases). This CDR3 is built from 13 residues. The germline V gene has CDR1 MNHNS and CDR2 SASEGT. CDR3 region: CSTRAGNSYEQYF. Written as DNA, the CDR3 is TGTTCAACTAGGGCAGGAAATTCCTACGAGCAGTACTTC.

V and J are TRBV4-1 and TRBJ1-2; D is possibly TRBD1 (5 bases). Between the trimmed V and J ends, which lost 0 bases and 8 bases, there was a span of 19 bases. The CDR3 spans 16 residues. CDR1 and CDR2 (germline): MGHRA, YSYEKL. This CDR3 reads CASSQDRAGRLGGYTF. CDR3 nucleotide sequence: TGCGCCAGCAGCCAAGATCGGGCAGGGAGGTTAGGAGGCTACACCTTC.

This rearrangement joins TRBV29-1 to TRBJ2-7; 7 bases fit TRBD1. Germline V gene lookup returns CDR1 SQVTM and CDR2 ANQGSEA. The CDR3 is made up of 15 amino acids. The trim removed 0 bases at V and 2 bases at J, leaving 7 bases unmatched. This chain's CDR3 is CSVEDPGQTPYEQYF. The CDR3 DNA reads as TGCAGCGTTGAAGACCCGGGACAGACACCCTACGAGCAGTACTTC.